One T cell receptor (beta chain) is described in this entry. The target antigen is unknown. MiXCR, applied by TCRdb to the 5' RACE reads, yields one record per CDR3 protein. The sample includes about 840,000 distinct CDR3 sequences, roughly 12% of them seen just once. These data originate in a study of CD8 T cells in ankylosing spondylitis. Study-wide results and limits: One TCR beta motif, made up of 7 or 8 highly homologous variants, appeared characteristic of ankylosing spondylitis blood. Disease-linked clones were reportedly significantly enriched in matched ankylosing spondylitis synovial fluid. Past research had described some motif variants in reactive arthritis synovial fluid and blood.

The sample consisted of blood, either unsorted or a sorted T cell fraction (not recorded which). This clonotype originated in a male donor with ankylosing spondylitis.

Written as DNA, the CDR3 is TGTGCCAGCAGCTTAATGGGCAGGGCTGACGAGCAGTACTTC. This encodes CASSLMGRADEQYF. The chain couples TRBV7-2 to TRBJ2-7, with D possibly matching TRBD1 (5 bases). V was cut by 2 bases and J by 5 bases, with 13 bases left in between. Germline loops: CDR1 SGHTA, CDR2 FQGNSA. This CDR3 comprises 14 residues.